One and the same sample provided the 27 T cell receptor beta chains below, sequenced in a study of blood T cells in healthy people across ages. The second PCR ran about 6 to 11 cycles with a sample-barcoded 5' primer and J-beta primers. MiXCR was run by TCRdb on the 5' RACE reads, yielding one entry per CDR3 protein. Altogether some 1,000,000 distinct CDR3 sequences are present, less than 25% being singletons, with the ten largest covering about 0.8%. These data are also associated with another study on T cells of mothers and their children.

Sample: blood. These receptors were taken from a girl aged 2-9 years in good health.

The V and J genes are TRBV5-1 and TRBJ2-7; the D gene is possibly TRBD1 (5 bases). CDR1 SGHRS and CDR2 YFSETQ come from the germline V gene. This CDR3 region has 14 residues. Trimming pared 0 bases from V and 3 bases from J, leaving 10 bases between. CDR3 in amino acids: CASSLAGIRYEQYF. The CDR3, as DNA: TGCGCCAGCAGCTTGGCAGGGATTCGCTACGAGCAGTACTTC.

This clonotype has ten or more counts. The J gene is TRBJ2-2, the V gene TRBV20-1; the match to TRBD2 covers 8 bases. V trimming: 0 bases; J trimming: 5 bases; junction bases outside the gene matches: 8. Per the germline V gene, CDR1 is DFQATT and CDR2 is SNEGSKA (reference sequence). The CDR3 is 16 amino acids. The CDR3 DNA follows: TGCAGTGCTAGAGATCGCCAGCGGGGGCTTACCGGGGAGCTGTTTTTT. Its protein product is CSARDRQRGLTGELFF.

V gene TRBV5-1 combines with J gene TRBJ2-2, with 7 positions matching TRBD1. V lost 4 bases and J lost 4; bases outside the gene matches: 7. CDR3 length equals 15 residues. Germline loops: CDR1 SGHRS, CDR2 YFSETQ. The DNA for the CDR3 is TGCGCCAGCAGCCCTTGGACAGGCCCCACCGGGGAGCTGTTTTTT. Protein: CASSPWTGPTGELFF. Complete variable domain (other parts from reference TRBV5-1 and TRBJ2-2): KAGVTQTPRYLIKTRGQQVTLSCSPISGHRSVSWYQQTPGQGLQFLFEYFSETQRNKGNFPGRFSGRQFSNSRSEMNVSTLELGDSALYLCASSPWTGPTGELFFGEGSRLTVL.

This rearrangement joins TRBV6-6 to TRBJ1-2; TRBD1 matches at 9 bases. The V segment lost 0 bases and the J segment 9 bases; nucleotides outside the gene matches: 8. The CDR3 totals 15 residues. The germline CDR1 and CDR2 sequences are MNHNY and SVGAGI (reference sequence). CDR3 in DNA: TGTGCCAGCAGTTACTCGGACGGACAGGGGAAGCGCTACACCTTC. Residues: CASSYSDGQGKRYTF.

This sequence joins TRBV9 and TRBJ2-3, with D possibly matching TRBD1 (7 bases). The CDR3 has 16 residues. Germline V lookup: CDR1 SGDLS, CDR2 YYNGEE. V lost 6 bases and J lost 4, with 21 bases in between. In DNA, the CDR3 is TGTGCCAGCAACCCCAGGGGGTCGGGGGTGGCAGATACGCAGTATTTT. This gives the protein CASNPRGSGVADTQYF.

This rearrangement joins TRBV4-1 to TRBJ2-4; TRBD2 matches at 12 bases. CDR1 MGHRA and CDR2 YSYEKL come from the germline V gene. The length of the CDR3 is 18 residues. Germline trimming cut 0 bases from V and 8 bases from J; bases unmatched to any gene: 11. CDR3 sequence: CASSQETTSGRDSDIQYF. CDR3 DNA sequence: TGCGCCAGCAGCCAAGAAACGACTAGCGGGAGAGATTCGGACATTCAGTACTTC.

This clonotype was detected a few times. J is TRBJ1-3 and V is TRBV7-2, with D hard to call. The V end lost 2 bases, the J end lost 0 bases, and 5 bases lay between the germline ends. The CDR3 consists of 14 residues. The germline V gene has CDR1 SGHTA and CDR2 FQGNSA. The CDR3 region is CASSLKFSGNTIYF. The CDR3 DNA sequence: TGTGCCAGCAGCTTAAAGTTCTCTGGAAACACCATATATTTT.

Details on this clonotype: Germline and junction disagree at one end, which may indicate a read error. The chain recombines TRBV4-2 with TRBJ2-1; D is unresolved. With the DNA end fitting TRBJ2-7 better, the J assignment may be wrong. Germline V gene lookup returns CDR1 LGHNA and CDR2 YNFKEQ. The CDR3 contains 14 residues. DNA of the CDR3: TGTGCCAGCAACCAAGGTTTGGGTCGCTACGAGCAGTACTTC. Translating it yields CASNQGLGRYEQYF.

Only a few counts were recorded for this clonotype. The rearrangement links TRBV29-1 to TRBJ2-1, with 8 nucleotides matching TRBD1. CDR3 size: 19 residues. Germline V lookup: CDR1 SQVTM, CDR2 ANQGSEA. After removal of 1 base from V and 2 bases from J, the junction contained 16 bases not matched to a gene. The CDR3 sequence: CSVEGQDREIQSPYNEQFF. Written as DNA, the CDR3 is TGCAGCGTTGAAGGTCAGGACAGGGAGATCCAAAGTCCCTACAATGAGCAGTTCTTC.

This clonotype has more than one count but fewer than ten. At one boundary the junction diverges from the germline segment, which might be a read error. V is TRBV15 and J is TRBJ1-2; 8 bases agree with TRBD1. Germline V gene lookup returns CDR1 LNHNV and CDR2 YYDKDF (reference sequence). The CDR3 runs to 15 residues. The CDR3 region is CVTSRDRGLGYGYTF. CDR3 coding DNA: TGTGTCACCAGCAGAGACAGGGGCTTGGGCTATGGCTACACCTTC.

A few counts support this clonotype. The rearrangement joins TRBV7-9 to TRBJ2-3, with D unresolved. CDR3 size: 15 residues. V shed 4 bases and J shed 4 bases, with 15 bases lying between them. Looked up from germline, CDR1 is SEHNR and CDR2 is FQNEAQ (reference sequence). The CDR3 protein is CASSSVLASPDTQYF. The CDR3 DNA follows: TGTGCCAGCAGCTCAGTCTTGGCGTCCCCAGATACGCAGTATTTT. Supplemented by reference TRBV7-9 and TRBJ2-3, the full variable domain reads DTGVSQNPRHKITKRGQNVTFRCDPISEHNRLYWYRQTLGQGPEFLTYFQNEAQLEKSRLLSDRFSAERPKGSFSTLEIQRTEQGDSAMYLCASSSVLASPDTQYFGPGTRLTVL.

This chain links TRBV5-1 with TRBJ2-5, with D perhaps matching TRBD1 (5 bases). The DNA end favors TRBJ2-7, so the J call may be wrong. The CDR3 is 13 amino acids. Germline lookup yields CDR1 SGHRS and CDR2 YFSETQ. In DNA form, the CDR3 reads TGCGCCAGCAGCGCCTTTGGGGCGAACGAGCAGTACTTC. This encodes CASSAFGANEQYF.

V gene TRBV28 combines with J gene TRBJ1-5; D is possibly TRBD1 (5 bases). The V gene's germline CDR1 is MDHEN and CDR2 SYDVKM. V was shortened by 4 bases and J by 3 bases, with 10 bases between the two germline ends. There are 14 residues in the CDR3. The CDR3 region is CASSWGRPNQPQHF. The CDR3 region has the DNA TGTGCCAGCAGTTGGGGGAGGCCCAATCAGCCCCAGCATTTT.

This clonotype appeared a few times. The gene calls are TRBV29-1 and TRBJ1-1; perhaps TRBD1 as D (5 bases). V shed 0 bases and J shed 4 bases, with 9 bases lying between them. The germline V gene encodes CDR1 SQVTM and CDR2 ANQGSEA. The CDR3 is 13 amino acids. DNA of the CDR3: TGCAGCGTTGAAGAGGCAGGGAGCACTGAAGCTTTCTTT. It yields the protein CSVEEAGSTEAFF.

Written as DNA, the CDR3 is TGCAGCGTGACGAGACTAGTAACCGGGGAGCTGTTTTTT. This translates into CSVTRLVTGELFF. V gene TRBV29-1 combines with J gene TRBJ2-2; D may be TRBD2 (6 bases). This CDR3 has 13 amino acids. V was clipped by 6 bases and J by 5 bases, with 13 bases between them. Germline CDR1 SQVTM, CDR2 ANQGSEA.

V and J are TRBV3-1 and TRBJ2-1, with TRBD1 matching over 7 bases. There are 16 residues in the CDR3. The J segment lost 7 bases and the V segment lost 0 bases, leaving 9 bases of the junction unmatched. Germline-derived CDR1 and CDR2 are LGHDT and YNNKEL (reference sequence). The chain's CDR3 is CASSQDPGQRLNEQFF. The CDR3 region has the DNA TGTGCCAGCAGCCAAGACCCGGGACAGAGGTTGAATGAGCAGTTCTTC.

The V and J genes are TRBV5-1 and TRBJ2-5, with 7 bases fitting TRBD1. The DNA end favors TRBJ2-7, so the J call may be wrong. In germline, CDR1 is SGHRS, CDR2 YFSETQ. The CDR3 extends over 15 amino acids. CDR3 protein: CASSLAPGQFHEQYF. The CDR3, as DNA: TGCGCCAGCAGCTTGGCCCCGGGACAGTTTCACGAGCAGTACTTC.

J is TRBJ2-5 and V is TRBV12-3 or TRBV12-4; D gene uncertain. The better agreement between TRBJ2-7 and the DNA end casts doubt on the J call. CDR3 length: 12 residues. CDR3 amino acids: CASSPHSYEQYF. CDR3 nucleotides: TGTGCCAGCAGCCCCCATTCCTACGAGCAGTACTTC.

Only one count was recorded for this clonotype. CDR3 sequence reads: CASSQDWQGREAFF. Here the CDR3 DNA reads TGTGCCAGCAGCCAAGATTGGCAGGGCCGGGAAGCTTTCTTT. V usage is TRBV3-1 and J usage is TRBJ1-1; TRBD1 might be the D (5 bases). V dropped 0 bases and J dropped 8 bases, with 13 bases sitting between them. The CDR3 extends over 14 amino acids. Germline CDR1 is LGHDT and CDR2 is YNNKEL (reference sequence).

This clonotype showed up just a few times. J is TRBJ1-1 and V is TRBV28, with D maybe TRBD1 (5 bases). V was cut by 5 bases and J by 10 bases, with 17 bases left in between. The germline V gene has CDR1 MDHEN and CDR2 SYDVKM. The CDR3 extends over 13 amino acids. This chain's CDR3 is CASSGAGRPRAFF. CDR3 nucleotide sequence: TGTGCCAGCAGTGGGGCAGGCCGACCGAGAGCTTTCTTT.

The rearrangement uses TRBV18 and TRBJ1-2, with D possibly TRBD1 on 5 matching bases. This CDR3 is 14 amino acids long. Germline CDR1 is KGHSH and CDR2 is LQKENI. V lost 1 base and J lost 2, with 8 bases in between. The CDR3 bases are TGTGCCAGCTCACCACGGTCAGGGAACTATGGCTACACCTTC. Translating gives CASSPRSGNYGYTF.

V usage is TRBV28 and J usage is TRBJ2-7; 9 bases are shared with TRBD2. Per germline, CDR1 MDHEN and CDR2 SYDVKM. Losses at the gene ends were 3 bases for V and 5 bases for J; bases not matched to a gene: 5. The CDR3 runs to 14 residues. DNA of the CDR3: TGTGCCAGCAGTTTTAGCGGGAGTATCCACGAGCAGTACTTC. This codes for CASSFSGSIHEQYF.

The chain joins TRBV29-1 to TRBJ2-1, with 8 bases matching TRBD2. Germline loops: CDR1 SQVTM, CDR2 ANQGSEA. Losses at the gene ends were 1 base for V and 0 bases for J; bases not matched to a gene: 8. The CDR3 has 17 amino acids. The CDR3 reads CSVEGGSGASSYNEQFF. DNA of the CDR3: TGCAGCGTTGAAGGGGGTAGCGGGGCAAGCTCCTACAATGAGCAGTTCTTC.

The V gene is TRBV25-1, the J gene TRBJ1-2; no definite D call. Germline CDR1 MGHDK, CDR2 SYGVNS. V was shortened by 0 bases and J by 2 bases, with 10 bases between the two germline ends. This CDR3 contains 15 residues. CDR3 bases: TGTGCCAGCAGTGAATATAAGATCGGGAACTATGGCTACACCTTC. It yields the protein CASSEYKIGNYGYTF.

The chain couples TRBV11-2 to TRBJ2-5; D not resolved. The end of the DNA aligns better with TRBJ2-1, so the J call may be wrong. Looked up from germline, CDR1 is SGHAT and CDR2 is FQNNGV. The CDR3 covers 15 residues. The CDR3 DNA reads as TGTGCCAGCAGCTTGTACTCCTTTACCTACAATGAGCAGTTCTTC. Translation: CASSLYSFTYNEQFF.

The chain carries TRBV14 and TRBJ1-4; D unresolved. The germline V and J ends were trimmed by 1 base and 5 bases, with 11 bases remaining between them. The CDR3 runs 15 residues. Germline V gives CDR1 SGHDN, CDR2 FVKESK. The CDR3 DNA reads as TGTGCCAGCAGCCAAGTAGCAGGCTCCAATGAAAAACTGTTTTTT. Translation: CASSQVAGSNEKLFF.

Only a few counts were recorded for this clonotype. CDR3 residues: CASSYRTSGRTYEQYF. Written as DNA, the CDR3 is TGCGCCAGCAGCTACCGGACTAGCGGGAGAACCTACGAGCAGTACTTC. The chain links TRBV4-1 to TRBJ2-7; 13 bases match TRBD2. The CDR3 contains 16 residues. J lost 2 bases, V lost 5 bases, and 6 bases had no gene match. Germline CDR1 and CDR2: MGHRA and YSYEKL.